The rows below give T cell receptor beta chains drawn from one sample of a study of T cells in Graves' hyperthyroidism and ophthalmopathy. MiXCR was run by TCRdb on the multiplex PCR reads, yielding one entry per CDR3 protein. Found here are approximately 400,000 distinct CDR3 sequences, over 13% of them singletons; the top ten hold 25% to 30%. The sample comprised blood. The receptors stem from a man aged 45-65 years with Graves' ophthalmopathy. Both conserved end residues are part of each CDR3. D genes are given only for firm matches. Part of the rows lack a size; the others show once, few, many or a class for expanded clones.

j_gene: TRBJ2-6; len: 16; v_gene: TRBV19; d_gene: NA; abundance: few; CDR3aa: CASSGFASSGANVLTF; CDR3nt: TGTGCCAGTAGTGGTTTCGCGAGCTCTGGGGCCAACGTCCTGACTTTC
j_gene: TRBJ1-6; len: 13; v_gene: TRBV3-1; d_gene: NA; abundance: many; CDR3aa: CASSQVRNSPLHF; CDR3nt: TGTGCCAGCAGCCAAGTGAGAAATTCACCCCTCCACTTT
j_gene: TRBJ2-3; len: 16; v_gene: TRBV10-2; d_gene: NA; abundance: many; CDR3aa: CASRPMGSGFTDTQYF; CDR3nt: TGCGCCAGCAGGCCCATGGGAAGCGGATTCACAGATACGCAGTATTTT
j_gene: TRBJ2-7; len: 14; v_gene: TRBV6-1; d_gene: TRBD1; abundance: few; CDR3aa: CASSFREGAYEQYF; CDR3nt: TGTGCCAGCAGTTTCCGTGAGGGGGCATACGAGCAGTACTTC
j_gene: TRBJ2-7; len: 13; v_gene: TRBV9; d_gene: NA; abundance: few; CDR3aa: CASSVGGTYEQYF; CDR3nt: TGTGCCAGCAGCGTAGGGGGGACCTACGAGCAGTACTTC
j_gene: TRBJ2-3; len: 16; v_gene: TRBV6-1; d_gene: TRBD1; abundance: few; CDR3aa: CASSAGQAMIGDTQYF; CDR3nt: TGTGCCAGCAGTGCCGGACAGGCGATGATTGGAGATACGCAGTATTTT
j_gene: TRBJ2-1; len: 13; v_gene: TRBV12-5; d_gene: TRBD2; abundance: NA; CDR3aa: CASVAGASNEQFF; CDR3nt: TGTGCTAGTGTGGCGGGAGCATCGAATGAGCAGTTCTTC
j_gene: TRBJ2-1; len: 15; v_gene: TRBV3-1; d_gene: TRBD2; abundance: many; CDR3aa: CASSPTSGRANEQFF; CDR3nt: TGTGCCAGCAGCCCCACTAGCGGGAGGGCCAATGAGCAGTTCTTC
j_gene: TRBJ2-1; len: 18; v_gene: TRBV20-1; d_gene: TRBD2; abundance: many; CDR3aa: CSARARASGRYSYNEQFF; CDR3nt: TGCAGTGCTAGAGCAAGGGCTAGCGGGAGGTACTCCTACAATGAGCAGTTCTTC
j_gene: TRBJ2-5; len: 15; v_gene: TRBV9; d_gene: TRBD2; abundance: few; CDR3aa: CASSVVAGVLETQYF; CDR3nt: TGTGCCAGCAGCGTAGTTGCGGGAGTGCTGGAGACCCAGTACTTC
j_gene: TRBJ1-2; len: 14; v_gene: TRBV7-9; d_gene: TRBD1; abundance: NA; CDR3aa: CASSLTGGVNGYTF; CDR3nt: TGTGCCAGCAGCTTAACAGGGGGGGTAAATGGCTACACCTTC
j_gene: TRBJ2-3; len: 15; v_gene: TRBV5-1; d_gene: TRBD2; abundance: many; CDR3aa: CASKWTSGRADTQYF; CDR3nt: TGCGCCAGCAAGTGGACTAGCGGGAGGGCAGATACGCAGTATTTT
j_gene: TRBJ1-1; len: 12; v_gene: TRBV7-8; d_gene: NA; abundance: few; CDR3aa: CASSLVPGRAFF; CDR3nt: TGTGCCAGCAGCTTAGTTCCGGGACGAGCTTTCTTT
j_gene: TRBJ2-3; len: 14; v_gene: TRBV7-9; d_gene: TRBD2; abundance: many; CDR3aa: CASIREGVTDTQYF; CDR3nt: TGTGCCAGCATTCGGGAGGGAGTCACAGATACGCAGTATTTT
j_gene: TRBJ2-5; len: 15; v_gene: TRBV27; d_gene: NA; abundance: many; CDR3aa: CASSFQRTSMETQYF; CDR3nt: TGTGCCAGCAGTTTCCAAAGGACTTCGATGGAGACCCAGTACTTC
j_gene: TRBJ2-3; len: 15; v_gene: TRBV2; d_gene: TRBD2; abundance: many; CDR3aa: CARTSGSSSTDTQYF; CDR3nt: TGTGCCAGGACTAGCGGAAGTTCTAGCACAGATACGCAGTATTTT
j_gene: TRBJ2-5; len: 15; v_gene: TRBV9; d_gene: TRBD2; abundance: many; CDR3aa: CASSVALAGQETQYF; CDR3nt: TGTGCCAGCAGCGTAGCACTAGCGGGGCAAGAGACCCAGTACTTC
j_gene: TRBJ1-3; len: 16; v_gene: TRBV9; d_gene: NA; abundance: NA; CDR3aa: CASSVGMANSGNTIYF; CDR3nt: TGTGCCAGCAGCGTAGGCATGGCCAACTCTGGAAACACCATATATTTT
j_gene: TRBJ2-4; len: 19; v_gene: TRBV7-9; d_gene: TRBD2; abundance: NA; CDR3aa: CASRPPVSGRALAKNIQYF; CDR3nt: TGTGCCAGCAGGCCCCCGGTTAGCGGGAGGGCCTTAGCCAAAAACATTCAGTACTTC
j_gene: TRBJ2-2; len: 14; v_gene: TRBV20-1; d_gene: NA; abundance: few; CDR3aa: CSVLAAANTGELFF; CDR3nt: TGCAGTGTTTTAGCTGCCGCGAACACCGGGGAGCTGTTTTTT
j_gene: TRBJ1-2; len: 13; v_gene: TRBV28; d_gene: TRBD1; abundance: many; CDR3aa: CASSEGQNYGYTF; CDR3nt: TGTGCCAGCAGTGAGGGACAGAACTATGGCTACACCTTC
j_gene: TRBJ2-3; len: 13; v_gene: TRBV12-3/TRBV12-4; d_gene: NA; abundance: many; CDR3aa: CASTQTSTDTQYF; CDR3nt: TGTGCCAGCACCCAGACTAGCACAGATACGCAGTATTTT
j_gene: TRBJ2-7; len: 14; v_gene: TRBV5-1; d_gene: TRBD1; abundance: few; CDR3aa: CASSGTGGIHEQYF; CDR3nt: TGCGCCAGCAGCGGTACAGGGGGCATCCACGAGCAGTACTTC
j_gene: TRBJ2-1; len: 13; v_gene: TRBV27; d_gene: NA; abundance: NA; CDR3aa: CASSFQLNNEQFF; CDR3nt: TGTGCCAGCAGTTTCCAGTTAAACAATGAGCAGTTCTTC
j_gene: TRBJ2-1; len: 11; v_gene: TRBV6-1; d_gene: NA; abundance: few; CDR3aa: CASKEGDEQFF; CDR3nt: TGTGCCAGCAAGGAAGGGGATGAGCAGTTCTTC
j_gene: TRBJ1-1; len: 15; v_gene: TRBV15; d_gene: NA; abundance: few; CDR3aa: CATSRNRASNTEAFF; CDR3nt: TGTGCCACCAGCAGAAACCGGGCGTCGAACACTGAAGCTTTCTTT
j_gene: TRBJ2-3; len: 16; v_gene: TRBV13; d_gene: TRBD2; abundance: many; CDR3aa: CASSPPTSGTSDTQYF; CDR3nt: TGTGCCAGCAGCCCCCCGACTAGCGGGACCTCAGATACGCAGTATTTT
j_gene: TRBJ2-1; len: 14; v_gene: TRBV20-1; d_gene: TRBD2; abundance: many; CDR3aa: CSATSGRNNNEQFF; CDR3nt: TGCAGTGCCACTAGCGGGAGGAACAACAATGAGCAGTTCTTC
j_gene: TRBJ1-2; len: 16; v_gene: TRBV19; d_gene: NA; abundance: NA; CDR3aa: CASSTFGRAEGGGYTF; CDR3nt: TGTGCCAGTAGTACCTTTGGACGGGCCGAGGGTGGAGGCTACACCTTC
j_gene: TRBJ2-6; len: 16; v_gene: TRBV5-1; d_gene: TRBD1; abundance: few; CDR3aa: CASAKGQPSGANVLTF; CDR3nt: TGCGCCAGCGCAAAGGGACAGCCCTCTGGGGCCAACGTCCTGACTTTC
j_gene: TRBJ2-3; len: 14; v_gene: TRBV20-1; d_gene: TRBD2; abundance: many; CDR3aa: CSALGLANTDTQYF; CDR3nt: TGCAGTGCTCTGGGACTAGCGAATACAGATACGCAGTATTTT
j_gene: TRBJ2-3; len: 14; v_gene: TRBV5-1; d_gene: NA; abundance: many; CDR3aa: CASSPHRIADTQYF; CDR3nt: TGCGCCAGCAGCCCCCATAGGATCGCAGATACGCAGTATTTT
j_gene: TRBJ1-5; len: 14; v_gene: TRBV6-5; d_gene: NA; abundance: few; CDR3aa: CASGYERGDQPQHF; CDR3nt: TGTGCCAGCGGTTATGAGCGGGGGGACCAGCCCCAGCATTTT
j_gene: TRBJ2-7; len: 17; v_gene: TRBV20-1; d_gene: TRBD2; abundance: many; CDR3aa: CSARDPLGTSGAYEQYF; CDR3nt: TGCAGTGCTAGAGATCCCTTAGGGACTAGCGGAGCCTACGAGCAGTACTTC
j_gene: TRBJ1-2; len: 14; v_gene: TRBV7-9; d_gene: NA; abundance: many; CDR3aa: CASSPNVFGYGYTF; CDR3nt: TGTGCCAGCAGCCCTAATGTTTTTGGATATGGCTACACCTTC
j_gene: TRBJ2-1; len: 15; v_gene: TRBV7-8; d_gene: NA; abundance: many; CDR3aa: CASSFMMRDYNEQFF; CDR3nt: TGTGCCAGCAGCTTCATGATGCGGGACTACAATGAGCAGTTCTTC
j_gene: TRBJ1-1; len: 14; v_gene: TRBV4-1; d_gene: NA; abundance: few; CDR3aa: CASSHHGINTEAFF; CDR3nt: TGCGCCAGCAGCCATCACGGTATTAACACTGAAGCTTTCTTT
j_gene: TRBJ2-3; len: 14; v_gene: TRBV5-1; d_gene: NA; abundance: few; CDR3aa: CASSLKGGSDTQYF; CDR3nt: TGCGCCAGCAGCTTGAAGGGGGGATCAGATACGCAGTATTTT
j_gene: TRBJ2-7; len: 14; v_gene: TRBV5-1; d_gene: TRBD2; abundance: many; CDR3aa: CASSGLAGGGEQYF; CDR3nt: TGCGCCAGCAGCGGGTTAGCGGGAGGAGGGGAGCAGTACTTC
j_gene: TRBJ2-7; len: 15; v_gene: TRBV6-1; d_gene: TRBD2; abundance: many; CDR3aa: CASSPRLAGSYEQYF; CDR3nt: TGTGCCAGCAGTCCCAGACTAGCAGGCTCCTACGAGCAGTACTTC
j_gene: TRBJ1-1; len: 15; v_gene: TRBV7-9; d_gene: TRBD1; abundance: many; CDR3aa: CASTPRQGKNTEAFF; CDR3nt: TGTGCCAGCACCCCACGACAGGGAAAGAACACTGAAGCTTTCTTT
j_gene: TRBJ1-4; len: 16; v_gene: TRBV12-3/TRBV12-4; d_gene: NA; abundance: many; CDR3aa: CASSKRPQWTNEKLFF; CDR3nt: TGTGCCAGCAGCAAACGACCGCAGTGGACTAATGAAAAACTGTTTTTT
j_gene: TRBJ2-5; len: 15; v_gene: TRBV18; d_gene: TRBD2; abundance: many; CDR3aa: CASSPELAGQETQYF; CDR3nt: TGTGCCAGCTCACCAGAACTAGCGGGACAAGAGACCCAGTACTTC
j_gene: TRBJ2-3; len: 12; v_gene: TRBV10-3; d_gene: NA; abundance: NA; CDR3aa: CAISAIPDTQYF; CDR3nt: TGTGCCATCAGTGCGATTCCAGATACGCAGTATTTT
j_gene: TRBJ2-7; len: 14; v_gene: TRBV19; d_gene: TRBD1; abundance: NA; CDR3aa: CASQDRAVSYEQYF; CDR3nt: TGTGCCAGTCAAGACAGGGCCGTCTCCTACGAGCAGTACTTC
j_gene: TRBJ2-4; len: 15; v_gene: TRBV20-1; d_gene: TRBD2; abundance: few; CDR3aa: CSARSGTSSVNIQYF; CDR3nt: TGCAGTGCTAGGTCCGGGACTAGCTCTGTAAACATTCAGTACTTC
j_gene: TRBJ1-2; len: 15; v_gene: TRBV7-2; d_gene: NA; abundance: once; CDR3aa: CASSLARSTNYGYTF; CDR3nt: TGTGCCAGCAGCTTAGCGCGGTCAACCAACTATGGCTACACCTTC
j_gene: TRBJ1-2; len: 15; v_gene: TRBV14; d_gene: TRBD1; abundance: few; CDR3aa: CASSQVGQINYGYTF; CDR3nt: TGTGCCAGCAGCCAAGTGGGACAGATCAACTATGGCTACACCTTC
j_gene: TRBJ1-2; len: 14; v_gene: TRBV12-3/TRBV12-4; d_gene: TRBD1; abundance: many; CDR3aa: CASSVGAGGEGYTF; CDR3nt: TGTGCCAGCAGTGTAGGCGCAGGGGGCGAGGGCTACACCTTC
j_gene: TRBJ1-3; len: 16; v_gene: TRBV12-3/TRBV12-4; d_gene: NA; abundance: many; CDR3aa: CASTGTDGVSGNTIYF; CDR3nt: TGTGCCAGCACCGGAACAGACGGCGTCTCTGGAAACACCATATATTTT
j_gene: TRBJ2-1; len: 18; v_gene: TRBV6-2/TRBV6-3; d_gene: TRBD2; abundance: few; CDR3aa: CASSYLASGSLTYNEQFF; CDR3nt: TGTGCCAGCAGTTACTTGGCTAGCGGGAGCCTTACCTACAATGAGCAGTTCTTC
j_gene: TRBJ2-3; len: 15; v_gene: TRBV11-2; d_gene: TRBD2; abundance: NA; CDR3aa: CASSSSGGGTDTQYF; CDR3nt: TGTGCCAGCAGCTCGTCTGGGGGGGGCACAGATACGCAGTATTTT
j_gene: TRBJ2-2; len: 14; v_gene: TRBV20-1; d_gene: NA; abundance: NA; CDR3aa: CSVGGGRYTGELFF; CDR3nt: TGCAGTGTCGGAGGGGGCAGGTACACCGGGGAGCTGTTTTTT
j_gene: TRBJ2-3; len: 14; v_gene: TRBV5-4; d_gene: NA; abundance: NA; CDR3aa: CASSRTTTTDTQYF; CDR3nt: TGTGCCAGCAGCCGAACGACTACTACAGATACGCAGTATTTT
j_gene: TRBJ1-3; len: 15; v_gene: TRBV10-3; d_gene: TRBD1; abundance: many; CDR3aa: CAISRQGEAGNTIYF; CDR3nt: TGTGCCATCAGTCGACAGGGGGAAGCTGGAAACACCATATATTTT
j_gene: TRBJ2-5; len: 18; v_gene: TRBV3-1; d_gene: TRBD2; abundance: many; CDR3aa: CASSGRESSGSVQETQYF; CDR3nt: TGTGCCAGCAGCGGTCGTGAGTCTAGCGGGAGTGTTCAAGAGACCCAGTACTTC
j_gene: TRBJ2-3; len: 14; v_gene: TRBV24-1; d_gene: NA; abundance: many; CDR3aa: CATSDPTDTDTQYF; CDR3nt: TGTGCCACCAGTGATCCGACAGACACAGATACGCAGTATTTT
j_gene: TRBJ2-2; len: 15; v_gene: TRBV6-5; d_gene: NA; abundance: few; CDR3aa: CASSSGRGWTGELFF; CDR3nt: TGTGCCAGCAGTTCTGGCCGGGGGTGGACCGGGGAGCTGTTTTTT
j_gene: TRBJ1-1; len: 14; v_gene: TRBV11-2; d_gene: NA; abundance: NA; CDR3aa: CASSLDGQYTEAFF; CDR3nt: TGTGCCAGCAGCTTAGATGGACAGTACACTGAAGCTTTCTTT